Following are 28 T cell receptor beta chains from one sample sequenced in a study of identical twins. TCRdb independently ran MiXCR on the 5' RACE reads; one entry per CDR3 protein. Of roughly 260,000 distinct CDR3 sequences in the sample, roughly 7.5% were seen once. The same specimen was also included in a second study, on yellow fever vaccine responses in identical twins.

Sequencing used CD8+ T cells sorted from blood. All receptors derive from a woman under 30 in good health.

The J gene is TRBJ2-7, the V gene TRBV29-1; 11 nucleotides match TRBD1. This CDR3 is 14 amino acids long. Germline assignment: CDR1 SQVTM and CDR2 ANQGSEA. V lost 1 base and J lost 2; bases outside the gene matches: 1. The CDR3 protein is CSVEGTGGPYEQYF. The CDR3 DNA is TGCAGCGTTGAAGGGACAGGGGGCCCCTACGAGCAGTACTTC.

The sample holds a few counts of this clonotype. This rearrangement joins TRBV29-1 to TRBJ2-7, with D perhaps TRBD2 (6 bases). The CDR3 length is 17 residues. Trimming shortened V by 3 bases and J by 7 bases, and 28 bases separated the two germline ends. The germline CDR1 and CDR2 sequences are SQVTM and ANQGSEA. CDR3 nucleotide sequence: TGCAGCGTTGAGGGGCGGGATAATTTATCAGGCACTAGGGAGCAGTACTTC. Translating gives CSVEGRDNLSGTREQYF.

This clonotype appeared a few times. The chain uses TRBV12-3 or TRBV12-4 and TRBJ2-1, with TRBD2 matching over 14 bases. The junction had 5 bases not matched to a gene; V was cut back by 5 bases and J by 8 bases. The CDR3 has 15 residues. For the CDR3, the DNA is TGTGCCAGCAGTCCAGGGACTAGCGGGAGCCATGAGCAGTTCTTC. It codes for CASSPGTSGSHEQFF.

This clonotype was observed many times. The chain employs TRBV6-5 and TRBJ2-7; 7 nucleotides line up with TRBD1. This CDR3 is built from 14 residues. Germline CDR1 MNHEY, CDR2 SVGAGI. V lost 4 bases, J lost 4 bases, and 7 bases stayed unmatched. CDR3 protein: CASSSETGPYEQYV. CDR3 nucleotides: TGTGCCAGCAGTTCCGAGACAGGGCCGTACGAGCAGTACGTC.

This rearrangement joins TRBV5-5 to TRBJ1-1; 7 positions agree with TRBD1. The germline CDR1 and CDR2 sequences are SGHKS and YYEKEE (reference sequence). V gave up 3 bases and J gave up 1 base; unmatched junction bases: 9. This CDR3 contains 16 residues. The CDR3 region has the DNA TGTGCCAGCAGCTCCAGGAAGGGGACAGCGAACACTGAAGCTTTCTTT. This gives the protein CASSSRKGTANTEAFF.

This clonotype was seen more than once but under ten times. V usage is TRBV5-6 and J usage is TRBJ2-2; D may be TRBD1 (6 bases). The germline CDR1 and CDR2 sequences are SGHDT and YYEEEE. The CDR3 loop spans 15 amino acids. The ends were cut back, 4 bases at V and 2 bases at J, with 12 bases in the middle. CDR3 protein: CASSGADRNTGELFF. CDR3 bases: TGTGCCAGCAGCGGAGCGGACAGAAACACCGGGGAGCTGTTTTTT.

This clonotype was detected only a few times. This chain connects TRBV13 to TRBJ2-3; D ambiguous. Germline CDR1 PRHDT, CDR2 FYEKMQ (reference sequence). The V and J ends lost 3 bases and 2 bases respectively, with 12 bases between them. The CDR3 is 15 amino acids. CDR3 amino acids: CASSFRQPTTDTQYF. The CDR3 coding sequence is TGTGCCAGCAGCTTTCGCCAGCCGACCACAGATACGCAGTATTTT.

This clonotype was seen a few times. The chain joins TRBV20-1 to TRBJ2-6, with 8 bases fitting TRBD2. Germline trimming cut 2 bases from V and 1 base from J; bases unmatched to any gene: 10. Germline CDR1 is DFQATT and CDR2 is SNEGSKA (reference sequence). CDR3 size: 18 residues. CDR3 in DNA: TGCAGTGCTAGAACGAGTCGGGAGGGCCGGTCTGGGGCCAACGTCCTGACTTTC. Its translation is CSARTSREGRSGANVLTF.

The V and J genes are TRBV2 and TRBJ2-2; 7 bases align to TRBD2. The trim removed 0 bases at V and 3 bases at J, leaving 7 bases unmatched. Germline values: CDR1 SNHLY, CDR2 FYNNEI. This CDR3 comprises 17 residues. The CDR3 coding sequence is TGTGCCAGCAGTGAAGCTTGGCTAGCGGCGTACACCGGGGAGCTGTTTTTT. Protein: CASSEAWLAAYTGELFF.

This clonotype appeared many times. This chain joins TRBV12-3 or TRBV12-4 and TRBJ2-1; unclear D gene. There are 13 residues in the CDR3. V was pared by 2 bases and J by 5 bases, with 7 bases between. The CDR3 nucleotides read TGTGCCAGCAGTTTAAATGGGCACAATGAGCAGTTCTTC. This gives the protein CASSLNGHNEQFF.

This clonotype turned up a few times. The chain employs TRBV6-2 or TRBV6-3 and TRBJ2-7; 10 bases agree with TRBD1. The CDR3 sequence is 19 residues long. Germline CDR1 MNHEY, CDR2 SVGEGT. The V and J ends lost 7 bases and 1 base, in that order; junction bases with no gene match: 19. The CDR3 sequence: CASKPSTGTGAFDSYEQYV. The CDR3 DNA reads TGTGCCAGCAAGCCCTCAACCGGGACAGGGGCTTTCGATTCCTACGAGCAGTACGTC.

This clonotype was detected only a few times. The CDR3 reads CASSVQGHPNEQFF. The CDR3 DNA sequence: TGTGCCAGCAGTGTTCAGGGGCACCCCAATGAGCAGTTCTTC. The rearrangement joins TRBV6-1 to TRBJ2-1; D is perhaps TRBD1 (6 bases). Trimming cost V 4 bases and J 6 bases, with 13 bases left between them. This CDR3 region has 14 residues. The germline V gene has CDR1 MNHNS and CDR2 SASEGT.

This clonotype was observed a handful of times. The chain carries TRBV6-1 and TRBJ2-7, with D unclear. This CDR3 spans 13 amino acids. Per the germline V gene, CDR1 is MNHNS and CDR2 is SASEGT. Deletions cut 2 bases from V and 2 bases from J, with 7 bases between. The CDR3 sequence is CASSESVTYEQYV. The CDR3 DNA follows: TGTGCCAGCAGTGAATCGGTTACCTACGAGCAGTACGTC.

This clonotype was seen a few times. V is TRBV5-1 and J is TRBJ1-1, with 7 bases identical to TRBD1. With V trimmed by 4 bases and J by 8 bases, 14 bases remained unmatched. Germline lookup yields CDR1 SGHRS and CDR2 YFSETQ. CDR3 length: 15 residues. The CDR3, as DNA: TGCGCCAGCAGCACGGACAGGCGGCCTTCGGGGGAAGCTTTCTTT. Protein sequence: CASSTDRRPSGEAFF.

The chain carries TRBV20-1 and TRBJ2-2; TRBD1 agrees at 10 bases. Germline loops: CDR1 DFQATT, CDR2 SNEGSKA (reference sequence). V shed 6 bases, J shed 4 bases, and the junction held 17 bases outside the gene matches. This CDR3 is built from 18 residues. The CDR3 here is CSALNRDRGLRGTGELFF. The DNA for the CDR3 is TGCAGTGCCCTAAACCGGGACAGGGGCCTTAGAGGCACCGGGGAGCTGTTTTTT.

This clonotype was seen more than once but under ten times. The rearrangement links TRBV7-8 to TRBJ2-3, with TRBD2 matching over 8 bases. Germline V lookup: CDR1 SGHVS, CDR2 FQNEAQ. This CDR3 is built from 15 residues. V was clipped by 3 bases and J by 2 bases; unmatched bases: 4. The CDR3 here is CASSLIAGPTDTQYF. As DNA, the CDR3 is TGTGCCAGCAGCTTGATAGCGGGACCCACAGATACGCAGTATTTT.

This clonotype has only a few counts. V is TRBV10-3 and J is TRBJ2-1; 13 bases align to TRBD2. From germline, CDR1 is ENHRY and CDR2 SYGVKD. This CDR3 contains 18 residues. Trimming cost V 8 bases and J 4 bases; bases outside gene matches: 14. The CDR3 DNA reads as TGTGCCATCTTAGAAGTTCGGACTAGCGGGAGTGGTTACAATGAGCAGTTCTTC. Encoded protein: CAILEVRTSGSGYNEQFF.

This chain joins TRBV12-5 and TRBJ2-7; 10 bases map to TRBD1. CDR1 and CDR2 from the germline V gene are LGHNT and FRNRAP. V lost 1 base and J lost 5; bases outside the gene matches: 11. This CDR3 contains 17 residues. The CDR3: CASGLELGWDRGNEQYV. The CDR3 DNA reads as TGTGCTAGTGGTTTGGAATTGGGCTGGGACAGGGGTAACGAGCAGTACGTC.

This clonotype was seen repeatedly, ten times or more. The chain recombines TRBV9 with TRBJ2-2; TRBD1 might be the D (6 bases). V was pared by 3 bases and J by 7 bases, with 13 bases between. CDR3 length equals 14 residues. CDR1 and CDR2 (germline): SGDLS, YYNGEE. The CDR3 reads CASSADRFVGELFF. CDR3 bases: TGTGCCAGCAGCGCTGACAGGTTCGTCGGGGAGCTGTTTTTT. Variable domain in full (rest from reference TRBV9 and TRBJ2-2): DSGVTQTPKHLITATGQRVTLRCSPRSGDLSVYWYQQSLDQGLQFLIQYYNGEERAKGNILERFSAQQFPDLHSELNLSSLELGDSALYFCASSADRFVGELFFGEGSRLTVL.

This clonotype has a handful of counts. This chain connects TRBV6-5 to TRBJ1-4; 9 bases agree with TRBD1. The length of the CDR3 is 14 residues. Germline V gene data show CDR1 as MNHEY and CDR2 as SVGAGI. The ends lost 4 bases at V and 10 bases at J; junction bases unmatched: 7. CDR3 coding DNA: TGTGCCAGCAGTTCCCGGGACAGGGAGGGAAAACTGTTTTTT. It translates to CASSSRDREGKLFF.

This clonotype showed up many times. V usage is TRBV20-1 and J usage is TRBJ2-1; 9 nucleotides align to TRBD1. Germline V gene data show CDR1 as DFQATT and CDR2 as SNEGSKA (reference sequence). V lost 3 bases to trimming and J lost 2 bases; unmatched junction nucleotides: 2. The CDR3 contains 14 residues. The CDR3 here is CSARGQGTYNEQFF. In nucleotides, the CDR3 is TGCAGTGCTAGGGGACAGGGAACCTACAATGAGCAGTTCTTC.

J is TRBJ1-1 and V is TRBV6-5; the D is unclear. CDR1 and CDR2 (germline): MNHEY, SVGAGI. The germline V and J ends were trimmed by 4 bases and 7 bases, with 7 bases remaining between them. This CDR3 has 11 residues. CDR3 sequence reads: CASSSGHEAFF. CDR3 nucleotide sequence: TGTGCCAGCAGTTCAGGCCATGAAGCTTTCTTT.

The chain uses TRBV6-5 and TRBJ1-1; D uncertain. The CDR3 consists of 14 residues. The germline CDR1 and CDR2 sequences are MNHEY and SVGAGI. Deletions cut 0 bases from V and 4 bases from J, with 9 bases between. The CDR3 sequence: CASSYSALTTEAFF. The CDR3 bases are TGTGCCAGCAGTTACTCTGCTTTAACCACTGAAGCTTTCTTT.

The genes are TRBV6-5 and TRBJ2-2, with TRBD2 as a possible D gene (7 bases). Trimming shortened V by 4 bases and J by 7 bases, and 16 bases separated the two germline ends. Germline CDR1 reads MNHEY; CDR2 reads SVGAGI. CDR3 length: 15 amino acids. The CDR3 here is CASSSGGALIGELFF. The CDR3, as DNA: TGTGCCAGCAGTTCTGGGGGGGCTCTTATCGGGGAGCTGTTTTTT.

DNA of the CDR3: TGTGCCAGCAGCCTCCCAGATCGGCTTCCGCCGGACAATGAGCAGTTCTTC. This gives the protein CASSLPDRLPPDNEQFF. V gene TRBV6-1 combines with J gene TRBJ2-1, with no clear D. The V and J ends lost 6 bases and 5 bases respectively, with 23 bases between them. The CDR3 is made up of 17 amino acids. Germline V gives CDR1 MNHNS, CDR2 SASEGT.

At least ten counts were recorded for this clonotype. The chain joins TRBV15 to TRBJ1-6; D is ambiguous. Deletions cut 0 bases from V and 6 bases from J, with 6 bases between. CDR3 length equals 14 residues. In germline, CDR1 is LNHNV, CDR2 YYDKDF (reference sequence). CDR3 sequence reads: CATSRDGSNSPLHF. As DNA, the CDR3 is TGTGCCACCAGCAGAGATGGGAGTAATTCACCCCTCCACTTT.

The V call is TRBV7-7, the J call TRBJ2-7; a weak D match, TRBD1 (5 bases). CDR1 SSHAT and CDR2 FNYEAQ come from the germline V gene (reference sequence). This CDR3 contains 14 residues. Trimming stripped 2 bases from V and 5 bases from J, with 13 bases between. The CDR3 coding sequence is TGTGCCAGCAGCTTAAGTGGACAAGGAGACGAGCAGTACTTC. Translation: CASSLSGQGDEQYF. The complete variable domain, with remaining parts taken from reference TRBV7-7 and TRBJ2-7, reads GAGVSQSPRYKVTKRGQDVTLRCDPISSHATLYWYQQALGQGPEFLTYFNYEAQPDKSGLPSDRFSAERPEGSISTLTIQRTEQRDSAMYRCASSLSGQGDEQYFGPGTRLTVT.

This chain links TRBV7-9 with TRBJ2-5, with TRBD2 as a possible D gene (6 bases). Germline CDR1 and CDR2: SEHNR and FQNEAQ (reference sequence). V gave up 5 bases and J gave up 3 bases, with 10 bases separating them. CDR3 length equals 13 residues. The CDR3 DNA follows: TGTGCCAGCAGCCCTGGACTAAAAGAGACCCAGTACTTC. It is translated as CASSPGLKETQYF.